The clone carrying this T cell receptor beta chain was counted a few times. Antigen unknown. This sample stems from a study of CD8 T cells in ankylosing spondylitis. Trimming cost V 5 bases and J 4 bases; bases outside gene matches: 8. This CDR3 is 15 amino acids long. Germline V gene data show CDR1 as SGHRS and CDR2 as YFSETQ. Study observations and caveats: A motif in TCR beta, a set of several highly homologous variants, appeared characteristic of ankylosing spondylitis blood.

Each TCR beta library was made by quantitative 5'-RACE that incorporated molecular barcodes. TCRdb analysed the 5' RACE reads with MiXCR anew, one entry per CDR3 protein. The sample records approximately 150,000 distinct CDR3 sequences, approximately 44% being singletons. The sequenced material came from synovial fluid, either unsorted or a sorted T cell fraction (not recorded which). This TCR was sampled from a male donor with ankylosing spondylitis. The chain combines TRBV5-1 with TRBJ2-2; 7 bases agree with TRBD1. The CDR3 nucleotides read TGCGCCAGCAGGTATCCGGGACAGATCACCGGGGAGCTGTTTTTT. Translating it yields CASRYPGQITGELFF.